This record looks at one TCR beta chain sequence and its context. This clonotype was seen a few times. It lacks a known antigen. Per-base qualities were not stored, and no clone one base away is much larger. This sample was included in a study of T cells in Graves' hyperthyroidism and ophthalmopathy (dated by TCRdb to about 2019). Notes on the research overall: Peripheral blood samples were taken at initial diagnosis, before any treatment was given. Prospective prediction of ophthalmopathy was tested in an independent validation cohort consisting of fewer than 20 hyperthyroidism patients and some 15 patients who later progressed to ophthalmopathy. A discovery cohort of approximately 100 patients, roughly 43 with Graves' ophthalmopathy and 57 with stable Graves' hyperthyroidism, was used to find distinguishing TCR V-J signatures. For training and testing, the 110 or so patients in the discovery cohort were randomly divided in a 7:3 ratio. Thyroid tissue and blood T-cell repertoires from roughly six Graves' hyperthyroidism patients were also compared in the study. Once sampling was done, hyperthyroidism patients were given methimazole at a starting dose of 30 mg daily, whereas ophthalmopathy patients were given high-dose intravenous methylprednisolone. According to the paper, TCR Vbeta CDR3 sequencing was carried out on approximately 140 peripheral blood samples, which came from fewer than 50 ophthalmopathy, under 80 hyperthyroidism and approximately 17 progressor patients.

From a lookup of the germline V gene, CDR1 and CDR2 are MDHEN and SYDVKM. The CDR3, from cysteine to phenylalanine, totals 16 residues. The only DNA kept is the CDR3, 48 bases in frame from the first base. Trimming leaves V shorter by 6 bases and J shorter by 10 bases, with the junction holding 14 bases beyond the gene matches. What the work shows at the level of the full study, not this receptor alone: Blood samples also contained most of the expanded thyroid clonotypes (frequency above 0.001), which suggests that blood repertoires may reflect thyroid immune responses. A 13 V-J signature model separated ophthalmopathy from stable hyperthyroidism, with approximately 86% sensitivity and 81.08% specificity in cross-validation and 80%/75% in testing. No statistical method was used to set the sample size in advance, and investigators knew the group allocation. In validation, the model predicted progression to ophthalmopathy a median of roughly 6.2 months before onset, with about 71% sensitivity and nearly 75% specificity.

Stable Graves' hyperthyroidism was defined as the absence of progression to ophthalmopathy over 18 months of follow-up. The hyperthyroidism patients were between 18 and 65 years old and newly diagnosed, with a disease duration of less than 2 months. Any patient with an uncontrolled infection, another autoimmune disease, pregnancy or lactation was excluded. Clinical symptoms, serum thyroxine and TRAb, thyroid ultrasound, and orbital computed tomography formed the basis for the diagnoses. PBMCs were separated from about 10 ml of fresh peripheral blood using Ficoll-Paque density gradient centrifugation. Trizol reagent was used to extract total RNA, and RNA quality was then checked on an Agilent 2100 Bioanalyzer. The TCR beta CDR3 regions were amplified from the RNA transcripts. The TCR CDR3 was subjected to a first round of RT-PCR using the HTBI primer set and the Qiagen OneStep RT-PCR kit. Libraries were constructed in a second round of multiplex PCR, after which size selection and purification were performed. Libraries were sequenced paired-end with 100 bp reads on an Illumina HiSeq2000. In the original analysis: SOAPnuke was used to process the raw data, throwing out any read that contained adapters or uncalled bases, had a mean Phred below 15, or lacked an exact constant-primer or identifier match. COPE v1.2.5 was used to merge the high-quality paired reads, and each unique nucleotide sequence was defined as a clonotype. MiTCR v1.1 was used to align the clonotypes against IMGT TRBV, TRBD and TRBJ reference segments. The analysis included only V-J combinations with a frequency above 0.0001, which together covered around 99% of the repertoires. The TCS score was defined as the ratio of F50 (clonal expansion) to E x V (chaos), calculated using BLOSUM62-based TCRdist between CDR3 peptides within each V-J. Welch's t-statistics and random forest reduced 500 to 550 V-J features to some 14, which were used in a naive Bayes classifier (R e1071). TCRdb reran the public reads through fastp at Q25 and MiXCR, keeping productive beta chains. Rows are unified per CDR3 protein, each entry keeping the most common DNA and genes. The V and J calls and clone size are TCRdb's, not the authors'. The sample contains fewer than 400,000 distinct CDR3 sequences, 25% of them found a single time. The ten biggest clones cover roughly 80% of the sample.

This sequence uses TRBV28 and TRBJ1-6; the junction holds 8 bases that match TRBD1. The sequencing sample was made of blood. The sequence derives from a man aged 45-65 years with Graves' hyperthyroidism. The sequenced DNA: TGTGCCAGCAGACCGAGTCAGGGGGCCTGGGAATCACCCCTCCACTTT. Translated, this gives CASRPSQGAWESPLHF.